This TCR beta chain was documented in a study of Graves' ophthalmopathy and Graves' hyperthyroidism. The study, taken as a whole, reports: In separating ophthalmopathy from stable hyperthyroidism, a 13-signature model achieved around 85% sensitivity and around 80% specificity.

Beta-chain TCR CDR3 regions were amplified from RNA transcripts. After a first-round RT-PCR with HTBI primers, a second-round multiplex PCR was run. MiXCR, run by TCRdb on the multiplex PCR reads, gives a single entry per CDR3 protein. Among some 410,000 distinct CDR3 sequences, 21% were seen once, and the ten largest hold more than 2.5%. The germline CDR1 and CDR2 sequences are MDHEN and SYDVKM. This CDR3 has 16 residues. The V gene end was trimmed by 7 bases and the J gene end by 4 bases; junction bases not matched to a gene: 10. This clonotype was counted ten times or more. Its antigen remains unknown.

The receptor comes from a woman under 30 with stable Graves' hyperthyroidism. The V gene is TRBV28, the J gene TRBJ1-6, with 7 bases lining up with TRBD1. Sequenced material: peripheral blood. The CDR3 DNA reads TGTGCCAGCACCGATCTCCCGGGACAGTATAATTCACCCCTCCACTTT. Amino acids: CASTDLPGQYNSPLHF.